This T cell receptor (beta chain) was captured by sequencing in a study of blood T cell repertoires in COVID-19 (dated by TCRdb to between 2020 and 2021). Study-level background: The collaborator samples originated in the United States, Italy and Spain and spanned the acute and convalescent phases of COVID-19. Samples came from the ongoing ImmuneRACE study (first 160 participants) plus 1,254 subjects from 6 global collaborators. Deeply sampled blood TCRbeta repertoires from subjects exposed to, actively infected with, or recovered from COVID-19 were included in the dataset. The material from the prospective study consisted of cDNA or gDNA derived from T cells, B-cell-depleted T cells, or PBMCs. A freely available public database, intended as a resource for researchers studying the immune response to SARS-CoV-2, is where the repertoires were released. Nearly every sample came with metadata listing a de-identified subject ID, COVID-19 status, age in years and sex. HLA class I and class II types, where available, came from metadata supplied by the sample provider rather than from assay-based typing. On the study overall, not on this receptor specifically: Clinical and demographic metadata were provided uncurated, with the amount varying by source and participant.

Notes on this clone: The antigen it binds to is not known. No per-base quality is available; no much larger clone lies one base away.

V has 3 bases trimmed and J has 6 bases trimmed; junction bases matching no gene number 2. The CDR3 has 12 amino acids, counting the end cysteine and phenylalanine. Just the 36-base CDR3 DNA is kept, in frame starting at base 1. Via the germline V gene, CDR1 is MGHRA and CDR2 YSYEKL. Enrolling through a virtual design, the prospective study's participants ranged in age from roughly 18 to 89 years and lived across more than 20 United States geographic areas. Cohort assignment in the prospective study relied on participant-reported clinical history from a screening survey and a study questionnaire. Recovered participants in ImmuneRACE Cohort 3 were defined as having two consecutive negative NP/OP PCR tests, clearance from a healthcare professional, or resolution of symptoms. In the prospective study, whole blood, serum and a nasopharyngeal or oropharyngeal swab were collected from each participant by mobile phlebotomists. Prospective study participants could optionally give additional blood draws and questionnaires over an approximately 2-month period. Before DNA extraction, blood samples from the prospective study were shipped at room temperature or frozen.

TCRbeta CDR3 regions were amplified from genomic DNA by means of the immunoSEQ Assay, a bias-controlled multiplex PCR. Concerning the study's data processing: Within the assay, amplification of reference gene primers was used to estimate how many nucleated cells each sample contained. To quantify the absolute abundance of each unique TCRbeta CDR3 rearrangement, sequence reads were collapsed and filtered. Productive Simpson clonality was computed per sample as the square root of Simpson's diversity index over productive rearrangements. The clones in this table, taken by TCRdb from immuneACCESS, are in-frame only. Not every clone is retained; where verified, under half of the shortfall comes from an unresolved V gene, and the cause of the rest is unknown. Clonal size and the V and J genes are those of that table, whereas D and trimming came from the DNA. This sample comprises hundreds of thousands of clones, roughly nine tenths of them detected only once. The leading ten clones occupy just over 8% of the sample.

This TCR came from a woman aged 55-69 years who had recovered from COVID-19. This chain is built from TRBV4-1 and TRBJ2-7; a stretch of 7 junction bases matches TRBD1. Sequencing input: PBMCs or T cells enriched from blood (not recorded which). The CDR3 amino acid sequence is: CASSHPGGEQYF. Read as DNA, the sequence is TGCGCCAGCAGCCACCCAGGGGGCGAGCAGTACTTC.